These 16 T cell receptor beta chains came from one sample sequenced in a study of shared clonotypes between healthy human individuals. TCRdb's copy holds only in-frame clones and misses some; the assay was immunoSEQ multiplex PCR. The sample lists more than 500,000 clones; more than 95% were seen once. The sequenced material came from naive CD4+ T cells sorted from blood. Subset given: CD45RA+ positively selected. The receptors stem from a woman in her 30s in good health.

The V call is TRBV7-2, the J call TRBJ2-5; D is unresolved. Trimming shortened V by 1 base and J by 6 bases, and 9 bases separated the two germline ends. Germline lookup yields CDR1 SGHTA and CDR2 FQGNSA. The CDR3 runs to 13 residues. CDR3 sequence (DNA): TGTGCCAGCAGCTTAGAGGGCAGAAAGACCCAGTACTTC. This gives the protein CASSLEGRKTQYF.

The chain employs TRBV25-1 and TRBJ2-7, with 7 bases matching TRBD1. CDR1 MGHDK and CDR2 SYGVNS come from the germline V gene. J was trimmed by 0 bases and V by 6 bases; bases with no gene match: 14. The CDR3 covers 17 residues. The CDR3 DNA reads as TGTGCCAGCAGCCCGGGGTTAGGGGGCCCGAGCTCCTACGAGCAGTACTTC. Translating gives CASSPGLGGPSSYEQYF.

V usage is TRBV7-9 and J usage is TRBJ2-1, with 9 bases fitting TRBD1. The trim removed 3 bases at V and 4 bases at J, leaving 4 bases unmatched. CDR3 size: 15 residues. Germline V lookup: CDR1 SEHNR, CDR2 FQNEAQ (reference sequence). The CDR3 coding sequence is TGTGCCAGCAGCTTCGGACAGGGGCTTTACAATGAGCAGTTCTTC. Translated: CASSFGQGLYNEQFF.

V and J are TRBV7-6 and TRBJ1-5; 8 bases are shared with TRBD1. CDR3 length equals 18 residues. The junction had 9 bases not matched to a gene; V was cut back by 2 bases and J by 0 bases. The V gene's germline CDR1 is SGHVS and CDR2 FNYEAQ. The CDR3 DNA sequence: TGTGCCAGCAGCTTATATAGCCAGGGGGCCTATAGCAATCAGCCCCAGCATTTT. This sequence encodes CASSLYSQGAYSNQPQHF.

This chain joins TRBV19 and TRBJ2-5, with 13 bases identical to TRBD2. The CDR3 consists of 16 residues. Germline-derived CDR1 and CDR2 are LNHDA and SQIVND (reference sequence). Trimming cost V 5 bases and J 4 bases; bases outside gene matches: 7. DNA for the CDR3: TGTGCCAGTAGTCCCCTGGGACTAGCGGGGAGAGAGACCCAGTACTTC. Amino acid sequence: CASSPLGLAGRETQYF.

This chain connects TRBV6-1 to TRBJ2-7; D is perhaps TRBD2 (6 bases). The CDR3 is made up of 14 amino acids. V lost 1 base and J lost 3, with 10 bases in between. Germline V gene data show CDR1 as MNHNS and CDR2 as SASEGT. The CDR3 DNA reads as TGTGCCAGCAGTGAAGTGTGGGGGGTCTACGAGCAGTACTTC. Its translation is CASSEVWGVYEQYF.

The chain has TRBV4-1 and TRBJ1-2, with D perhaps TRBD1 (5 bases). Deletions cut 8 bases from V and 2 bases from J, with 12 bases between. CDR1 is MGHRA and CDR2 is YSYEKL in the germline V gene. The CDR3 is 13 residues long. The chain's CDR3 is CASRKGVNYGYTF. DNA of the CDR3: TGCGCCAGCCGAAAAGGGGTAAACTATGGCTACACCTTC.

As DNA, the CDR3 is TGTGCCAGCAGCATTACGGGGAGCTCCTACAATGAGCAGTTCTTC. Translated, it gives CASSITGSSYNEQFF. V is TRBV5-4 and J is TRBJ2-1; TRBD2 might be the D (5 bases). Deletions cut 4 bases from V and 0 bases from J, with 11 bases between. The CDR3 sequence is 15 residues long. Germline CDR1 SGHNT, CDR2 YYREEE (reference sequence).

The chain is built from TRBV9 and TRBJ2-3; D is undetermined. CDR1 and CDR2 (germline): SGDLS, YYNGEE. The V gene lost 3 bases and the J gene lost 4 bases, with 12 bases spanning the gap. This CDR3 spans 14 amino acids. In DNA, the CDR3 is TGTGCCAGCAGCGCCGCCCCTGGGTCAGATACGCAGTATTTT. This translates into CASSAAPGSDTQYF. Full variable domain (remainder filled in from reference TRBV9 and TRBJ2-3): DSGVTQTPKHLITATGQRVTLRCSPRSGDLSVYWYQQSLDQGLQFLIQYYNGEERAKGNILERFSAQQFPDLHSELNLSSLELGDSALYFCASSAAPGSDTQYFGPGTRLTVL.

Concerning this clone: Other DNA sequences in the same sample also yield this CDR3. The V call is TRBV28, the J call TRBJ1-4; 11 bases agree with TRBD1. From germline, CDR1 is MDHEN and CDR2 SYDVKM. The V segment lost 2 bases and the J segment 2 bases; nucleotides outside the gene matches: 1. This CDR3 is 16 amino acids long. DNA for the CDR3: TGTGCCAGCAGTTTAGGACAGGGGGCGACTAATGAAAAACTGTTTTTT. It yields the protein CASSLGQGATNEKLFF.

CDR3 sequence: CASRPSGRVYEQYF. The CDR3 bases are TGTGCCAGCAGACCCAGCGGGAGAGTATACGAGCAGTACTTC. V and J are TRBV28 and TRBJ2-7, with 8 bases matching TRBD2. CDR3 length: 14 residues. Trimming took 6 bases from V and 4 from J; bases not matched to a gene: 8. Germline lookup yields CDR1 MDHEN and CDR2 SYDVKM.

Notes on this clone: The conserved final phenylalanine or tryptophan is absent from the CDR3, which likely points to a read error. No DNA is shown, since the ends of the CDR3 on it are uncertain; the CDR3 is the one TCRdb lists. The chain uses TRBV5-1 and TRBJ2-7; TRBD1, the table's D call, lacks a check against the DNA. Germline V lookup: CDR1 SGHRS, CDR2 YFSETQ. Counting both end residues, the CDR3 totals 14 amino acids. The CDR3 sequence is CASSSRGGYPWVWI.

The chain employs TRBV29-1 and TRBJ1-4; D not resolved. Trimming removed 5 bases from V and 4 bases from J, with 11 bases in between. CDR1 SQVTM and CDR2 ANQGSEA come from the germline V gene. This CDR3 contains 13 residues. Here the CDR3 DNA reads TGCAGCGTTCACGGGATCAATAATGAAAAACTGTTTTTT. Its translation is CSVHGINNEKLFF.

Comment on this clone: Other DNA sequences in this specimen translate into the identical CDR3. The CDR3 spells CASSTRENTEAFF. The DNA of the CDR3 is TGTGCCAGTAGTACCCGGGAGAACACTGAAGCTTTCTTT. This sequence joins TRBV19 and TRBJ1-1; D is unclear. V gave up 4 bases and J gave up 1 base, with 7 bases separating them. This CDR3 is 13 amino acids long. CDR1 is LNHDA, CDR2 SQIVND, per germline (reference sequence).

This chain connects TRBV6-5 to TRBJ2-3; no reliable D call. There are 12 residues in the CDR3. With 6 bases removed from V and 6 bases from J, the gap between germline ends came to 10 bases. Looked up from germline, CDR1 is MNHEY and CDR2 is SVGAGI. CDR3 region: CASRTFADTQYF. The CDR3 DNA sequence: TGTGCCAGCAGGACATTTGCCGATACGCAGTATTTT.

The gene calls are TRBV18 and TRBJ2-7; D gene ambiguous. V lost 3 bases and J lost 5, with 8 bases in between. Germline assignment: CDR1 KGHSH and CDR2 LQKENI. The CDR3 extends over 12 amino acids. CDR3 in amino acids: CASSPERDEQYF. DNA of the CDR3: TGTGCCAGCTCACCCGAAAGGGACGAGCAGTACTTC.